The present TCR beta chain was sequenced within a study of cytomegalovirus exposure and HLA in healthy donors. It was with 60 Vbeta and 13 Jbeta primers that the PCR ran. The method was immunoSEQ multiplex PCR; TCRdb's version includes in-frame clones alone and lacks a portion of them. This listing includes 150,000 to 200,000 clones. Of note for this clone: Its antigen is currently unknown.

Findings and limits, study-wide: Accurate prediction of HLA-A and HLA-B alleles (for most subjects) was reportedly achieved from TCR beta sequences.

The sequence derives from a woman in her fifties or sixties in good health and CMV-seronegative. Sample: PBMCs.

The CDR3 here is CASSIQGGNTEAFF. The DNA for the CDR3 is TGTGCCAGCAGCATCCAGGGGGGGAACACTGAAGCTTTCTTT. The chain couples TRBV5-6 to TRBJ1-1; TRBD1 aligns across 7 bases. Trimming took 4 bases from V and 1 from J; bases not matched to a gene: 4. CDR1 is SGHDT, CDR2 YYEEEE, per germline. The CDR3 totals 14 residues.